This T cell receptor (beta chain) appears in the sequencing data of a study of cytomegalovirus exposure and HLA in healthy donors. With 60 Vbeta and 13 Jbeta primers, the PCR was carried out. Profiling relied on immunoSEQ multiplex PCR, and the TCRdb table lists in-frame clones only, not all of them. The repertoire holds over 50,000 clones, with around 92% as singletons. The CDR3 runs to 14 residues. CDR1 is SNHLY, CDR2 FYNNEI, per germline. The V gene lost 5 bases and the J gene lost 7 bases, with 17 bases spanning the gap. The specimen was PBMCs. The V and J genes are TRBV2 and TRBJ1-1, with unresolved D. This clonotype was sampled from a young man in good health and CMV-seropositive. The DNA of the CDR3 is TGTGCCAGCAGTACACACGGAGCGGTGGGTGAAGCTTTCTTT. It codes for CASSTHGAVGEAFF. The whole variable domain, remainder taken from reference TRBV2 and TRBJ1-1, is EPEVTQTPSHQVTQMGQEVILRCVPISNHLYFYWYRQILGQKVEFLVSFYNNEISEKSEIFDDQFSVERPDGSNFTLKIRSTKLEDSAMYFCASSTHGAVGEAFFGQGTRLTVV.